These 6 T cell receptor beta chains came from one sample sequenced in a study of cytomegalovirus exposure and HLA in healthy donors. PCR employed 60 Vbeta and 13 Jbeta primers. Repertoires were generated with immunoSEQ multiplex PCR, while TCRdb's copy carries only in-frame clones and drops some. The sample records more than 95,000 clones, around 75% being singletons. The sequenced sample consisted of PBMCs. These receptors all come from a woman aged 18-30 years in good health and CMV-seronegative.

This clone was detected a few times. No conserved phenylalanine or tryptophan ends this CDR3, so it is likely a read error. V is TRBV7-9 and J is TRBJ1-5; D remains unclear. The CDR3 has 14 amino acids. Per the germline V gene, CDR1 is SEHNR and CDR2 is FQNEAQ (reference sequence). V lost 7 bases to trimming and J lost 1 base, with 11 bases between them. The CDR3 reads CASTTANSNQPQHV. CDR3 sequence (DNA): TGTGCCAGCACCACTGCCAACAGCAATCAGCCCCAGCATGTT.

The chain has TRBV2 and TRBJ2-3, with D uncertain. The length of the CDR3 is 14 residues. V lost 1 base and J 2 bases, leaving 7 bases between the germline ends. The germline gives CDR1 SNHLY, CDR2 FYNNEI. The CDR3: CASSEVGYTDTQYF. The CDR3 DNA reads TGTGCCAGCAGTGAAGTCGGGTACACAGATACGCAGTATTTT.

The chain has TRBV28 and TRBJ1-2; D is possibly TRBD1 (6 bases). The CDR3 loop spans 17 amino acids. V lost 3 bases and J 2 bases, leaving 19 bases between the germline ends. Germline V gives CDR1 MDHEN, CDR2 SYDVKM. CDR3 sequence (DNA): TGTGCCAGCAGTTTTGGGTTATCGCCAGGGGACAACTATGGCTACACCTTC. Its translation: CASSFGLSPGDNYGYTF.

The gene calls are TRBV27 and TRBJ2-1; 8 bases align to TRBD2. V trimming: 5 bases; J trimming: 3 bases; junction bases outside the gene matches: 6. The germline V gene encodes CDR1 MNHEY and CDR2 SMNVEV (reference sequence). The CDR3 loop spans 15 amino acids. The CDR3 DNA follows: TGTGCCAGCAGTGTTAGCGGGACCTACTACAATGAGCAGTTCTTC. Translated: CASSVSGTYYNEQFF.

V and J are TRBV5-4 and TRBJ1-1; 9 nucleotides agree with TRBD1. This CDR3 is 15 amino acids long. CDR1 and CDR2 (germline): SGHNT, YYREEE (reference sequence). V gave up 4 bases and J gave up 6 bases; unmatched junction bases: 10. CDR3 in amino acids: CASSLQLDRGSEAFF. In DNA, the CDR3 is TGTGCCAGCAGCCTGCAATTGGACAGGGGATCTGAAGCTTTCTTT. The full variable domain, completed using reference TRBV5-4 and TRBJ1-1, is ETGVTQSPTHLIKTRGQQVTLRCSSQSGHNTVSWYQQALGQGPQFIFQYYREEENGRGNFPPRFSGLQFPNYSSELNVNALELDDSALYLCASSLQLDRGSEAFFGQGTRLTVV.

As regards this clone: In the same sample, other DNA sequences code for this CDR3. The chain is built from TRBV5-1 and TRBJ1-1; D unclear. Trimming cost V 0 bases and J 2 bases, with 8 bases left between them. This CDR3 is built from 14 residues. In germline, CDR1 is SGHRS, CDR2 YFSETQ. The CDR3 DNA sequence: TGCGCCAGCAGCTTGGGGGCATTAAACACTGAAGCTTTCTTT. This encodes CASSLGALNTEAFF.